This T cell receptor beta chain was profiled in a study of technical replicates of blood from several donors. V was pared by 3 bases and J by 6 bases, with 6 bases of the junction left unmatched. CDR1 and CDR2 (germline): ENHRY, SYGVKD. The CDR3 loop spans 14 amino acids. Measured with immunoSEQ multiplex PCR; TCRdb has only the in-frame clones, and not every one. The sample yields almost 90,000 clones, roughly 94% seen once. The TCR sequence derives from a human donor in good health. Sequences were obtained from T cells isolated from PBMCs. V is TRBV10-3 and J is TRBJ2-7, with 9 bases lining up with TRBD2. CDR3 region: CAISESGTSFEQYF. CDR3 sequence (DNA): TGTGCCATCAGTGAATCTGGGACTAGCTTCGAGCAGTACTTC.